One sample yielded the 24 T cell receptor beta chains listed below, sequenced in a study of spatial heterogeneity in lung cancer (dated by TCRdb to between 2017 and 2020). Library prep was done by 5' RACE. Sequenced using a NextSeq 500. TCRdb cleaned the public reads at Q25 with fastp, built clones with MiXCR and kept in-frame beta chains. Entries are consolidated by CDR3 protein sequence, retaining the most common genes and DNA. This sample has around 11,000 distinct CDR3 sequences in its table, and roughly 4.3% of those were observed once. The top ten constitute roughly 8% of the sample. The time point label, as the study defines it: sample taken at primary tumor resection. Without any cell sorting, TCR sequencing was performed on whole RNA extracted either from tumor and nontumor lung tissue or from cryopreserved PBMC samples. This sample comprised normal lung tissue next to the tumor, obtained at surgery. These TCRs come from a male donor with early-stage non-small cell lung cancer.

By share, this clonotype counts as medium-sized. The chain links TRBV16 to TRBJ1-1; D gene ambiguous. Germline V gene data show CDR1 as KGHSY and CDR2 as FQNENV. The CDR3 spans 14 residues. With 2 bases removed from V and 0 bases from J, the gap between germline ends came to 7 bases. In DNA, the CDR3 is TGTGCCAGCAGCCAAAGTACAGTGAACACTGAAGCTTTCTTT. Translation gives CASSQSTVNTEAFF.

At least ten counts were recorded for this clonotype. This chain connects TRBV5-1 to TRBJ1-1; 9 bases are a match to TRBD1. After removal of 4 bases from V and 6 bases from J, the junction contained 10 bases not matched to a gene. Germline loops: CDR1 SGHRS, CDR2 YFSETQ. The CDR3 is 15 amino acids. Here the CDR3 DNA reads TGCGCCAGCAGCACCGGGACAGGGCGGCCCCCTGAAGCTTTCTTT. It yields the protein CASSTGTGRPPEAFF.

This clonotype is classed as medium-sized (0.01 to 0.1%). The chain links TRBV4-1 to TRBJ2-2; D might be TRBD2 (5 bases). Deletions cut 0 bases from V and 8 bases from J, with 10 bases between. CDR1 is MGHRA and CDR2 is YSYEKL in the germline V gene. The CDR3 has 14 amino acids. The CDR3 DNA reads as TGCGCCAGCAGCCAAGAGTGGGAGATGGGGGAGCTGTTTTTT. Its translation is CASSQEWEMGELFF.

This clonotype was found many times. The gene calls are TRBV5-1 and TRBJ2-1, with TRBD2 matching over 9 bases. The germline V gene has CDR1 SGHRS and CDR2 YFSETQ. The CDR3 covers 17 residues. Trimming at V came to 4 bases and at J to 0 bases, leaving 8 bases not matched to a gene. The CDR3 DNA reads as TGCGCCAGCAGCAGACTAGCGGTCATGAGCTCCTACAATGAGCAGTTCTTC. This sequence encodes CASSRLAVMSSYNEQFF.

This clonotype ranks as medium-sized. This chain links TRBV30 with TRBJ1-1; D not resolved. V lost 5 bases to trimming and J lost 5 bases, with 15 bases between them. The CDR3 extends over 13 amino acids. Germline V lookup: CDR1 GTSNPN, CDR2 SVGIG (reference sequence). CDR3 DNA: TGTGCCTGGGATCGGGTCGTTGGGACTGAAGCTTTCTTT. This codes for CAWDRVVGTEAFF.

In its sample, this clonotype was seen many times. The chain links TRBV5-4 to TRBJ2-7, with no clear D. V was trimmed by 2 bases and J by 5 bases, leaving 8 bases between them. The CDR3 has 12 residues. Germline-derived CDR1 and CDR2 are SGHNT and YYREEE (reference sequence). The CDR3 sequence is CASSLAPDEQYF. In DNA, the CDR3 is TGTGCCAGCAGCTTAGCCCCGGACGAGCAGTACTTC.

This clonotype was recorded at least ten times. The CDR3 loop reads CASSPHLGNTEAFF. In nucleotides, the CDR3 is TGTGCCAGCAGCCCCCACCTGGGGAACACTGAAGCTTTCTTT. The rearrangement uses TRBV3-1 and TRBJ1-1; D uncertain. V lost 4 bases and J 1 base, leaving 10 bases between the germline ends. The CDR3 totals 14 residues. Germline V gene sequence: CDR1 LGHDT, CDR2 YNNKEL (reference sequence).

This clonotype qualifies as medium-sized (0.01 to 0.1%). The chain links TRBV27 to TRBJ2-5; D not certain. With 2 bases removed from V and 2 bases from J, the gap between germline ends came to 6 bases. The length of the CDR3 is 13 residues. Germline V gene sequence: CDR1 MNHEY, CDR2 SMNVEV (reference sequence). The CDR3 loop reads CASSLVQQETQYF. CDR3 coding DNA: TGTGCCAGCAGTTTAGTACAGCAAGAGACCCAGTACTTC.

This clonotype was recorded at least ten times. The V call is TRBV9, the J call TRBJ2-7, with 7 bases lining up with TRBD2. This CDR3 has 15 residues. V shed 0 bases, J shed 2 bases, and the junction held 5 bases outside the gene matches. From germline, CDR1 is SGDLS and CDR2 YYNGEE. CDR3 coding DNA: TGTGCCAGCAGCGTAGGGGGAGGGCCCACCTACGAGCAGTACTTC. Protein: CASSVGGGPTYEQYF. The variable domain in full, with the rest retrieved from reference TRBV9 and TRBJ2-7, is DSGVTQTPKHLITATGQRVTLRCSPRSGDLSVYWYQQSLDQGLQFLIQYYNGEERAKGNILERFSAQQFPDLHSELNLSSLELGDSALYFCASSVGGGPTYEQYFGPGTRLTVT.

This clonotype was observed many times. CDR3 sequence (DNA): TGTGCCAGCAGCTTAACGCCAGACAATGAGCAGTTCTTC. As protein: CASSLTPDNEQFF. The chain is built from TRBV7-3 and TRBJ2-1; D is unclear. V lost 0 bases, J lost 5 bases, and 5 bases lay in between. The CDR3 totals 13 residues. Looked up from germline, CDR1 is SGHTA and CDR2 is FQGTGA.

This clonotype was counted ten times or more. At one of its ends the junction is not consistent with the germline gene, which may arise from a read error. The chain couples TRBV6-1 to TRBJ1-6; tentative D call: TRBD1 (5 bases). CDR3 length equals 14 residues. CDR1 and CDR2 from the germline V gene are MNHNS and SASEGT. CDR3 residues: CVSSGRGGNSPLHF. CDR3 sequence (DNA): TGTGTCAGCAGTGGTAGGGGAGGTAATTCACCCCTCCACTTT.

This clonotype occurred many times. The chain combines TRBV7-9 with TRBJ2-5, with D unresolved. Deletions cut 5 bases from V and 3 bases from J, with 4 bases between. Germline V gene lookup returns CDR1 SEHNR and CDR2 FQNEAQ (reference sequence). CDR3 length: 11 amino acids. The CDR3, as DNA: TGTGCCAGCAGCGCAGAAGAGACCCAGTACTTC. Amino acids: CASSAEETQYF. The full variable domain, its missing parts supplied by reference TRBV7-9 and TRBJ2-5, is DTGVSQNPRHKITKRGQNVTFRCDPISEHNRLYWYRQTLGQGPEFLTYFQNEAQLEKSRLLSDRFSAERPKGSFSTLEIQRTEQGDSAMYLCASSAEETQYFGPGTRLLVL.

By share, this clonotype counts as medium-sized (0.01 to 0.1%). The chain employs TRBV27 and TRBJ2-7; D gene unclear. The germline CDR1 and CDR2 sequences are MNHEY and SMNVEV (reference sequence). The CDR3 is made up of 16 amino acids. V lost 11 bases to trimming and J lost 0 bases, with 23 bases between them. In nucleotides, the CDR3 is TGTGCCGACGCCCTAGTTGGCTCGATACTCTCCTACGAGCAGTACTTC. Translating it yields CADALVGSILSYEQYF.

This clonotype was counted at least ten times. This chain links TRBV6-2 or TRBV6-3 with TRBJ2-1, with 8 bases aligning to TRBD1. The V and J ends lost 5 bases and 6 bases, in that order; junction bases with no gene match: 3. Germline V gives CDR1 MNHEY, CDR2 SVGEGT. This CDR3 contains 13 residues. The CDR3 spells CASSQQGGNEQFF. In DNA form, the CDR3 reads TGTGCCAGCAGTCAACAGGGGGGCAATGAGCAGTTCTTC.

In its sample, this clonotype was seen many times. The chain is built from TRBV27 and TRBJ2-7; the D is unclear. Deletions cut 3 bases from V and 7 bases from J, with 16 bases between. This CDR3 region has 14 residues. Germline V gives CDR1 MNHEY, CDR2 SMNVEV (reference sequence). CDR3 sequence: CASSFPGSFGEQYF. The DNA for the CDR3 is TGTGCCAGCAGTTTTCCTGGGTCCTTTGGGGAGCAGTACTTC.

Regarding this clonotype: A much larger clone lies one base from this, so it may be a read error. The rearrangement uses TRBV29-1 and TRBJ1-6, with D hard to call. The CDR3 loop spans 13 amino acids. V was clipped by 4 bases and J by 3 bases, with 7 bases between them. Germline-derived CDR1 and CDR2 are SQVTM and ANQGSEA. The CDR3 DNA sequence: TGCAGCGTTGCTCAGCGCTATAATTCACCCCTCCACTTT. This codes for CSVAQRYNSPLHF.

This clonotype ranks as medium-sized (0.01 to 0.1%). J is TRBJ1-1 and V is TRBV29-1, with D unclear. CDR3 size: 13 residues. The germline CDR1 and CDR2 sequences are SQVTM and ANQGSEA. V lost 1 base and J lost 1, with 7 bases in between. CDR3 sequence: CSVEVRKNTEAFF. CDR3 in DNA: TGCAGCGTTGAAGTTCGAAAGAACACTGAAGCTTTCTTT.

This clonotype occurred many times. The CDR3 sequence is CSARAGQGFPYEQYF. The DNA for the CDR3 is TGCAGTGCTAGAGCCGGACAGGGATTCCCCTACGAGCAGTACTTC. The rearrangement links TRBV20-1 to TRBJ2-7; 8 positions match TRBD1. Germline V gene lookup returns CDR1 DFQATT and CDR2 SNEGSKA (reference sequence). V was pared by 1 base and J by 2 bases, with 7 bases of the junction left unmatched. CDR3 length: 15 residues.

The sample holds many counts of this clonotype. V usage is TRBV15 and J usage is TRBJ2-7; D could derive from TRBD1 or TRBD2 (5 bases each). There are 12 residues in the CDR3. V lost 5 bases and J 9 bases, leaving 14 bases between the germline ends. Germline V gives CDR1 LNHNV, CDR2 YYDKDF (reference sequence). The chain's CDR3 is CATSSRGVGQYF. DNA for the CDR3: TGTGCCACCAGCTCTAGGGGAGTTGGGCAGTACTTC.

In its sample, this clonotype is medium-sized. The rearrangement uses TRBV6-6 and TRBJ1-6, with 10 bases identical to TRBD1. The CDR3 length is 14 residues. The V segment lost 6 bases and the J segment 10 bases; nucleotides outside the gene matches: 6. CDR1 is MNHNY and CDR2 is SVGAGI in the germline V gene (reference sequence). CDR3 nucleotides: TGTGCCAGCAGATCCGGGACAGGGGTGTCACCCCTCCACTTT. Its protein is CASRSGTGVSPLHF.

The CDR3 spells CASSPNRGSGNQPQHF. For the CDR3, the DNA is TGTGCCAGCAGCCCAAACAGGGGGTCGGGCAATCAGCCCCAGCATTTT. The chain recombines TRBV7-8 with TRBJ1-5, with TRBD1 identical over 8 bases. CDR3 length: 16 residues. In germline, CDR1 is SGHVS, CDR2 FQNEAQ. The V segment lost 5 bases and the J segment 2 bases; nucleotides outside the gene matches: 8.

This clonotype was seen at least ten times. V and J are TRBV27 and TRBJ2-5, with D unclear. With 5 bases removed from V and 2 bases from J, the gap between germline ends came to 12 bases. Germline assignment: CDR1 MNHEY and CDR2 SMNVEV (reference sequence). The CDR3 length is 14 residues. The CDR3 nucleotides are TGTGCCAGCAGTCCGATCGCTTCACAAGAGACCCAGTACTTC. This gives the protein CASSPIASQETQYF.

This clonotype was recorded at least ten times. The chain employs TRBV11-2 and TRBJ2-3, with 11 bases fitting TRBD2. J was trimmed by 2 bases and V by 5 bases; bases with no gene match: 3. The CDR3 sequence is 15 residues long. Germline V gene lookup returns CDR1 SGHAT and CDR2 FQNNGV. The CDR3: CASSPGLADTDTQYF. CDR3 DNA: TGTGCCAGCAGCCCGGGACTAGCGGACACAGATACGCAGTATTTT.

This clonotype is medium-sized (0.01 to 0.1%). Germline is not matched at one junction end, which may reflect a read error. This chain connects TRBV7-7 to TRBJ2-4; no definite D call. CDR3 length equals 13 residues. The germline V gene encodes CDR1 SSHAT and CDR2 FNYEAQ (reference sequence). CDR3 in DNA: TGTGCTAGCAGTCCCTCCCAAGGAAACATTCAGTACTTC. Translation: CASSPSQGNIQYF.